This TCR beta chain was sequenced during a study of blood T cells in healthy people across ages. A second about 7 to 11 cycle PCR used barcoded and J-beta primers. TCRdb independently ran MiXCR on the 5' RACE reads; one entry per CDR3 protein. This table holds about 640,000 distinct CDR3 sequences, under 70% found once. This clonotype was seen a handful of times. The sequenced sample was blood. The receptor comes from a man aged 55 to 70 in good health.

As DNA, the CDR3 is TGTGCCAGCAGCCCCTCCGGGACAGGGAATAACGAGCAGTACTTC. Its protein product is CASSPSGTGNNEQYF. The rearrangement joins TRBV13 to TRBJ2-7; TRBD1 matches at 9 bases. This CDR3 has 15 residues. Germline V gene sequence: CDR1 PRHDT, CDR2 FYEKMQ (reference sequence). V lost 5 bases and J lost 5; bases outside the gene matches: 10.